The entry below describes one T cell receptor beta chain. The antigen remains unidentified. This record belongs to a study of T cell repertoires in cytomegalovirus infection. TCRdb re-analysed the reads in MiXCR, keeping a single row per CDR3 protein. The sample lists some 800,000 distinct CDR3 sequences, approximately 32% occurring once. Study results and caveats: Ex vivo responses were dominated by HLA-C-restricted CMV-specific TCR beta clonotypes.

The sequences come from cultured CD8+ T cells from PBMCs, collected from culture after CMV antigen stimulation. The receptor was isolated from a human donor in good health (CMV status not recorded). Some clones in this sample may be carry-over from other donors' samples.

As DNA, the CDR3 is TGCAGTGCTAGAGATCTGGACTATGGCTACACCTTC. Its protein is CSARDLDYGYTF. The chain combines TRBV20-1 with TRBJ1-2, with D unclear. The germline V and J ends were trimmed by 0 bases and 3 bases, with 5 bases remaining between them. The CDR3 runs to 12 residues. From germline, CDR1 is DFQATT and CDR2 SNEGSKA (reference sequence).